The present T cell receptor (beta chain) was sequenced within a study of blood T cell repertoires in COVID-19 (dated by TCRdb to the early 2020s). About the study as a whole: Samples from collaborators originated in the United States, Italy and Spain and spanned both the acute and convalescent phases of COVID-19. Where available, HLA class I and class II types were obtained from metadata supplied by the sample provider rather than from assay-based typing. A freely available public database, intended as a resource for researchers studying the immune response to SARS-CoV-2, is where the repertoires were released. Samples came from the ongoing ImmuneRACE study (first 160 participants) plus 1,254 subjects from 6 global collaborators. Subjects who had been exposed to COVID-19, were actively infected with it, or had recovered from it provided the deeply sampled blood TCRbeta repertoires that made up the dataset. The material from the prospective study consisted of cDNA or gDNA derived from T cells, B-cell-depleted T cells, or PBMCs. The sample metadata nearly always contained a de-identified subject ID, COVID-19 status, age in years and sex. Findings and caveats that apply to the study as a whole: The amount of clinical and demographic metadata varied by source and participant and was provided uncurated.

Participants in the prospective study were aged about 18 to 95 years, lived in under 30 United States geographic areas, and enrolled through a virtual design. To assign participants to cohorts, the prospective study relied on clinical history that participants themselves reported in a screening survey and a study questionnaire. Recovered participants in ImmuneRACE Cohort 3 were defined as having two consecutive negative NP/OP PCR tests, clearance from a healthcare professional, or resolution of symptoms. In the prospective study, mobile phlebotomists collected whole blood, serum and a nasopharyngeal or oropharyngeal swab from each participant. Prospective study participants could optionally give additional blood draws and questionnaires over an approximately 2-month period. Before DNA extraction, prospective study blood samples were shipped either frozen or at room temperature. The immunoSEQ Assay, a bias-controlled multiplex PCR, was used to amplify TCRbeta CDR3 regions from genomic DNA. In the authors' own workflow: Within the assay, amplification of reference gene primers was used to estimate how many nucleated cells each sample contained. To quantify the absolute abundance of each unique TCRbeta CDR3 rearrangement, sequence reads were collapsed and filtered. For each sample, productive Simpson clonality was calculated as the square root of Simpson's diversity index across productive rearrangements. The table comes from immuneACCESS by way of TCRdb, which keeps in-frame sequences with V and J called. Part of the clones is missing from these tables; in studies checked, under half for an unresolved V gene and the rest for unknown reasons. V, J and clone size are those of that table, while D and trimming were read from the DNA. A total of about 320,000 clones appear in this sample, approximately 84% of them only once. The ten most abundant clones make up 8.5% to 12% of the sample.

Note on this clone: Its antigen is unknown. No per-base quality is available; no much larger clone lies one base away.

This receptor was obtained from a woman younger than 35 who had recovered from COVID-19. The sample comprised PBMCs or T cells enriched from blood (not recorded which).

The CDR3 is CAWSATDREDEQYF. The nucleotide sequence reads as follows: TGTGCCTGGAGTGCGACGGACAGGGAAGACGAGCAGTACTTC. The chain links TRBV30 with TRBJ2-7; TRBD1 aligns with 8 central bases. The germline V and J ends show losses of 1 base and 5 bases respectively, and no gene match explains 7 bases of the junction. The CDR3 goes from the cysteine to the phenylalanine over 14 residues. Only the CDR3 part of the read is kept: 42 bases, read in frame from the first base. According to the germline V gene (reference sequence), CDR1 reads GTSNPN and CDR2 reads SVGIG. Beyond the CDR3, the reference TRBV30 and TRBJ2-7 genes provide the residues; the full variable domain reads: SQTIHQWPATLVQPVGSPLSLECTVEGTSNPNLYWYRQAAGRGLQLLFYSVGIGQISSEVPQNLSASRPQDRQFILSSKKLLLSDSGFYLCAWSATDREDEQYFGPGTRLTVT.